Below, 3 T cell receptor beta chains from the same sample are listed, as sequenced in a study of cytomegalovirus exposure and HLA in healthy donors. Assay: immunoSEQ multiplex PCR; the TCRdb copy retains only in-frame clones and omits some. The sample lists roughly 120,000 clones; around 88% were seen once. The specimen was PBMCs. Source of these receptors: a man younger than 30 in good health and CMV-seronegative.

V and J are TRBV6-5 and TRBJ2-7, with TRBD1 as a possible D gene (6 bases). Between the trimmed V and J ends, which lost 6 bases and 3 bases, there was a span of 12 bases. Germline lookup yields CDR1 MNHEY and CDR2 SVGAGI. The CDR3 consists of 13 residues. The CDR3 is CASRKDSRYEQYF. In DNA form, the CDR3 reads TGTGCCAGCAGGAAGGACAGCCGCTACGAGCAGTACTTC.

This clone was seen once. The chain employs TRBV11-3 and TRBJ2-3; no reliable D call. The V end lost 5 bases, the J end lost 2 bases, and 8 bases lay between the germline ends. CDR1 is SGHNT, CDR2 YENEEA, per germline. The length of the CDR3 is 13 residues. This CDR3 is CASSHSITDTQYF. Written as DNA, the CDR3 is TGTGCCAGCAGCCACAGTATCACAGATACGCAGTATTTT.

This clone was detected a few times. The chain carries TRBV4-1 and TRBJ1-5; the D is unclear. Trimming took off 0 bases at V and 7 bases at J, with 13 bases between the two ends. This CDR3 contains 15 residues. Germline assignment: CDR1 MGHRA and CDR2 YSYEKL. CDR3 DNA sequence: TGCGCCAGCAGCCAAGATTATCGGAGCGGGCAGCCCCAGCATTTT. This sequence encodes CASSQDYRSGQPQHF.